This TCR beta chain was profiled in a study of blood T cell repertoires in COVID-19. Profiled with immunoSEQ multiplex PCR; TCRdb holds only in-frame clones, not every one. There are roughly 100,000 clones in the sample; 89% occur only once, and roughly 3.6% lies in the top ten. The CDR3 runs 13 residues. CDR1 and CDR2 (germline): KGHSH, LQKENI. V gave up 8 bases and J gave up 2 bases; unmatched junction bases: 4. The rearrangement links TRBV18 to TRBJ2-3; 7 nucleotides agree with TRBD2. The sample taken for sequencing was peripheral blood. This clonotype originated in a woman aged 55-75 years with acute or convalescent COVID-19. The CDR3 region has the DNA TGTGCCAGCCAGGGACTACTCACAGATACGCAGTATTTT. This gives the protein CASQGLLTDTQYF.